This T cell receptor beta chain stems from a study of blood T cells in healthy people across ages. Study details: With template switching, about one barcoded beta molecule was captured per two T cells.

No fewer than 7 million PBMCs went into each sample. Trimming removed 0 bases from V and 3 bases from J, with 2 bases in between. The CDR3 runs 11 residues. Germline values: CDR1 DFQATT, CDR2 SNEGSKA (reference sequence). Comment on this clonotype: The antigen is undetermined.

General study results and limits: Expanded clonotype changes were possibly confounded by unknown donor CMV status. PBMCs left unsorted prevented a conclusive naive versus antigen-experienced comparison.

A second PCR of roughly 6 to 12 cycles used a sample-barcoded 5' primer and a J-beta primer mix. TCRdb called the 5' RACE reads again in MiXCR, with one record for every CDR3 protein. The sample contains roughly 1,800,000 distinct CDR3 sequences, 40% to 55% of which appear only once. The clonotype comes from a woman between 40 and 55 years old in good health. The chain is built from TRBV20-1 and TRBJ1-2, with no clear D. The sample taken for sequencing was blood. CDR3: CSAREDYGYTF. DNA for the CDR3: TGCAGTGCTAGAGAAGACTATGGCTACACCTTC.